This TCR beta chain was sequenced during a study of low-dose radiotherapy and immunotherapy resistance in tumors. Across the study: Intravenous ipilimumab 1 mg/kg every six weeks was given with nivolumab 240 mg every two weeks. Patients took oral aspirin 300 mg daily for four cycles from cycle 1 day 1.

Germline assignment: CDR1 SGDLS and CDR2 YYNGEE. V was pared by 4 bases and J by 1 base, with 13 bases between. The CDR3 has 15 amino acids. By share of the sample, this clonotype is medium-sized. As for time point: before trial treatment. In the RACIN dose-escalation trial, donors got nivolumab plus ipilimumab with aspirin, cyclophosphamide and radiotherapy. TRAV- and TRBV-specific primers, spanning alpha and beta chains, primed first-strand cDNA. Over roughly 19 PCR cycles, TCRs were amplified from a constant-region primer and V-primer adapter. In vitro transcription amplified the mRNA that had been isolated. TCRdb re-analysed the reads in MiXCR, keeping a single row per CDR3 protein. The sample lists tens of thousands of distinct CDR3 sequences; 30% to 35% were seen once.

The clonotype was recovered from a male donor with gallbladder cancer. This sample comprised PBMCs, obtained before treatment. The gene calls are TRBV9 and TRBJ2-3, with D uncertain. CDR3 DNA: TGTGCCAGCAGCCCCCGAGGCGCGGGCACAGATACGCAGTATTTT. This sequence encodes CASSPRGAGTDTQYF.